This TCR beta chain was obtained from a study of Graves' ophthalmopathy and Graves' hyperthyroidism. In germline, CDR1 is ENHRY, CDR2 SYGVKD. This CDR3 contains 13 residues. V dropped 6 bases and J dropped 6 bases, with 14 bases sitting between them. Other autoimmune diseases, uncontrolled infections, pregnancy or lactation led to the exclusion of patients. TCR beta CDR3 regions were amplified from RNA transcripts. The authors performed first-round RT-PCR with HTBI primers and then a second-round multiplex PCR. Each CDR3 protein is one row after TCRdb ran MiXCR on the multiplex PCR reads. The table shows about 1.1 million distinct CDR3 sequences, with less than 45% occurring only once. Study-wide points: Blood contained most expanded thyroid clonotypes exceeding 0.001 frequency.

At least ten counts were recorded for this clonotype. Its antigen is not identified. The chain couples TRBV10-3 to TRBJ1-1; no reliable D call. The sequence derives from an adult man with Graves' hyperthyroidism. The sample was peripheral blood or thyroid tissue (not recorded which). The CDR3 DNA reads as TGTGCCATCAGGGATTCCATTGGCGCTGAAGCTTTCTTT. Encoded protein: CAIRDSIGAEAFF.